This is a list of T cell receptor beta chains from one sample in a study of cytomegalovirus exposure and HLA in healthy donors. Produced via immunoSEQ multiplex PCR; TCRdb's table is partial and in-frame only. The sample contains fewer than 200,000 clones, more than 70% of which appear only once. Sequenced material: PBMCs. Source of these receptors: a woman in her fifties or sixties in good health and CMV-seropositive. CDR3s include the opening cysteine and the closing phenylalanine or tryptophan. The D gene is left open where the match is weak. Part of the rows lack a size; the others show once, few, many or a class for expanded clones.

cdr3_length clone_size j_call v_call d_call cdr3_nt cdr3_aa
14 once TRBJ2-1 TRBV5-1 NA TGCGCCAGCAGCAGGGGGGACAGCTACAATGAGCAGTTCTTC CASSRGDSYNEQFF
14 few TRBJ1-2 TRBV30 NA TGTGCCTGGAGTGTAAGGGAGATTGGCTATGGCTACACCTTC CAWSVREIGYGYTF
15 few TRBJ2-3 TRBV30 NA TGTGCCTGGAGTGTACCACAACGGGGCACAGATACGCAGTATTTT CAWSVPQRGTDTQYF
16 once TRBJ2-5 TRBV7-9 TRBD1 TGTGCCAGCAGCTTAGGCCGGGACAGGGGGCGGAGCCCCCAGTACTTC CASSLGRDRGRSPQYF
15 NA TRBJ2-2 TRBV27 TRBD1 TGTGCCAGCAGTCGCCCTCCGACAGGGCCCGGGGAGCTGTTTTTT CASSRPPTGPGELFF
16 NA TRBJ2-5 TRBV9 TRBD2 TGTGCCAGCAGCGCCCGAGGGCGGGGGGCCCAAGAGACCCAGTACTTC CASSARGRGAQETQYF
16 NA TRBJ2-6 TRBV4-3 NA TGCGCCAGCAGCCAAGAGGCCTTCTCTGGGGCCAACGTCCTGACTTTC CASSQEAFSGANVLTF
16 NA TRBJ2-1 TRBV5-6 TRBD2 TGTGCCAGCAGCTCCCTAGTGGGGAGGGCCTACAATGAGCAGTTCTTC CASSSLVGRAYNEQFF
17 once TRBJ1-4 TRBV19 TRBD1 TGTGCCAGTAGTGCCGGACAGGGGGCTCGAAGTCATGAAAAACTGTTTTTT CASSAGQGARSHEKLFF
15 NA TRBJ2-7 TRBV19 NA TGTGCCAGTAGTATCCAAGCTGGGAGCTCCTACGAGCAGTACTTC CASSIQAGSSYEQYF
16 NA TRBJ2-3 TRBV19 TRBD2 TGTGCCAGTAGTATAGCTAGCGGGAGTAGTGGAGATACGCAGTATTTT CASSIASGSSGDTQYF
16 once TRBJ1-2 TRBV4-2 TRBD1 TGTGCCAGCAGCCAGGAGGGGGCAGATACTAACTATGGCTACACCTTC CASSQEGADTNYGYTF
13 NA TRBJ1-5 TRBV5-6 NA TGTGCCAGCAGCAGGGGCTACAATCAGCCCCAGCATTTT CASSRGYNQPQHF
15 NA TRBJ2-1 TRBV9 TRBD2 TGTGCCAGCAGCGTTAAGCGGGAGGGCCGTAATGAGCAGTTCTTC CASSVKREGRNEQFF
16 NA TRBJ2-1 TRBV7-2 TRBD1 TGTGCCAGCGTAGCCTTCCGGGGCCTGCAGGGGGATGAGCAGTTCTTC CASVAFRGLQGDEQFF
13 NA TRBJ2-7 TRBV6-5 NA TGTGCCAGCAGTTACCGTGACAGCTACGAGCAGTACTTC CASSYRDSYEQYF
14 NA TRBJ2-2 TRBV19 TRBD2 TGTGCCACCCGGGGGGGCACGAACACCGGGGAGCTGTTTTTT CATRGGTNTGELFF
13 NA TRBJ1-1 TRBV19 NA TGTGCCAGTAGTATGCAGGGGAGCACTGAAGCTTTCTTT CASSMQGSTEAFF
13 NA TRBJ2-7 TRBV5-4 NA TGTGCCAGCAGCCTGACTGCTGTCGACGAGCAGTACTTC CASSLTAVDEQYF
19 NA TRBJ2-2 TRBV1 NA TGCACCAGCAGCCCTAAAAGCGGGGGACTAGCGGGAGGTGGGTGGGAGCTGTTTTTT CTSSPKSGGLAGGGWELFF
14 NA TRBJ2-5 TRBV28 NA TGTGCCAGCAGTTTAGCAGGTCGGTCAGAGACCCAGTACTTC CASSLAGRSETQYF
14 NA TRBJ1-5 TRBV27 NA TGTGCCAGCAAGCGGGGGGCTAGCAATCAGCCCCAGCATTTT CASKRGASNQPQHF
14 NA TRBJ1-1 TRBV5-1 TRBD1 TGCGCCAGCAGCACGGGACAGTCTAACACTGAAGCTTTCTTT CASSTGQSNTEAFF
20 NA TRBJ2-6 TRBV4-1 TRBD1 TGCGCCAGCAGCCAAGGACCCACCGGGACAGGGGGCTACGGGGCCAACGTCCTGACTTTC CASSQGPTGTGGYGANVLTF
14 NA TRBJ2-5 TRBV6-1 NA TGTGCCAGCAGTGAAGGGACAGCCGAGCAGACCCAGTACTTC CASSEGTAEQTQYF
17 NA TRBJ2-2 TRBV7-8 TRBD1 TGTGCCAGCAGCTTAGCCGCAAGGGGGCGCAGAACCGGGGAGCTGTTTTTT CASSLAARGRRTGELFF